This TCR beta chain is from a study of radiotherapy plus CTLA-4 blockade in lung cancer. Study-wide background: Around 19% of enrolled patients responded objectively, and around 30% had disease control.

Focal radiation and CTLA-4 blockade (ipilimumab) were tested in chemo-refractory metastatic non-small-cell lung cancer patients. Trimming stripped 1 base from V and 5 bases from J, with 16 bases between. The CDR3 is made up of 16 amino acids. The germline V gene has CDR1 SGHVS and CDR2 FQNEAQ. Assay used: immunoSEQ multiplex PCR; TCRdb lists only in-frame clones, some missing. This table has 85,000 to 90,000 clones, 70% to 90% appearing once. The sequence was obtained from a human donor with non-small cell lung cancer that progressed on radiotherapy plus ipilimumab. Here the sequenced sample was peripheral blood, taken from a patient treated with radiotherapy plus ipilimumab. The chain uses TRBV7-8 and TRBJ2-3, with D hard to call. The CDR3 region is CASSLVEGILGDTQYF. CDR3 coding DNA: TGTGCCAGCAGCTTAGTTGAAGGGATTTTGGGAGATACGCAGTATTTT.